Listed here are 16 T cell receptor beta chains from one sample, sequenced in a study of T cells in Graves' hyperthyroidism and ophthalmopathy. Authors of the study amplified TCR beta CDR3 regions from RNA transcripts. An initial round of RT-PCR targeting the TCR CDR3 relied on the HTBI primer set. One entry per CDR3 protein results from TCRdb running MiXCR on the multiplex PCR reads. The profile shows about 480,000 distinct CDR3 sequences, around an eighth of them singletons. Sequenced material: blood. These receptors were taken from a woman younger than 30 with Graves' hyperthyroidism.

This clonotype was recorded many times. The V call is TRBV7-3, the J call TRBJ2-3, with D perhaps matching TRBD2 (6 bases). The CDR3 spans 16 residues. Germline loops: CDR1 SGHTA, CDR2 FQGTGA. V was pared by 2 bases and J by 3 bases, with 15 bases between. The CDR3 sequence is CASSLLRLEGTDTQYF. The CDR3 bases are TGTGCCAGCAGCTTACTCCGACTAGAGGGTACAGATACGCAGTATTTT. Supplemented by reference TRBV7-3 and TRBJ2-3, the full variable domain reads GAGVSQTPSNKVTEKGKYVELRCDPISGHTALYWYRQSLGQGPEFLIYFQGTGAADDSGLPNDRFFAVRPEGSVSTLKIQRTERGDSAVYLCASSLLRLEGTDTQYFGPGTRLTVL.

This clonotype was seen only a few times. This rearrangement joins TRBV4-2 to TRBJ2-2; 10 bases align to TRBD2. Germline V gene lookup returns CDR1 LGHNA and CDR2 YNFKEQ. The CDR3 totals 15 residues. After removal of 2 bases from V and 7 bases from J, the junction contained 4 bases not matched to a gene. The CDR3 sequence is CASSQTGLAVGELFF. As DNA, the CDR3 is TGTGCCAGCAGCCAAACAGGACTAGCGGTCGGGGAGCTGTTTTTT.

This clonotype was recorded many times. The chain is built from TRBV12-3 or TRBV12-4 and TRBJ1-1; TRBD1 aligns across 9 bases. This CDR3 comprises 12 residues. The junction had 1 base not matched to a gene; V was cut back by 0 bases and J by 11 bases. CDR3 sequence reads: CASSLAGTGAFF. The CDR3 bases are TGTGCCAGCAGTTTAGCCGGGACAGGGGCTTTCTTT.

This clonotype came up many times. This rearrangement joins TRBV20-1 to TRBJ1-2, with 7 positions matching TRBD1. Germline trimming cut 7 bases from V and 4 bases from J; bases unmatched to any gene: 6. CDR1 DFQATT and CDR2 SNEGSKA come from the germline V gene (reference sequence). This CDR3 has 12 residues. The CDR3 sequence: CSGDRVGYGYTF. As DNA, the CDR3 is TGCAGTGGCGACAGGGTTGGCTATGGCTACACCTTC.

This clonotype was observed many times. CDR3 sequence (DNA): TGTGCCAGCAGTTACTCGCTTTCACCCCTCCACTTT. Protein sequence: CASSYSLSPLHF. The chain carries TRBV6-5 and TRBJ1-6, with unresolved D. Trimming stripped 0 bases from V and 9 bases from J, with 3 bases between. The CDR3 spans 12 residues. Per the germline V gene, CDR1 is MNHEY and CDR2 is SVGAGI.

Many counts were recorded for this clonotype. The chain joins TRBV11-3 to TRBJ2-5; perhaps TRBD1 as D (5 bases). Deletions cut 1 base from V and 2 bases from J, with 14 bases between. In germline, CDR1 is SGHNT, CDR2 YENEEA. The CDR3 is 16 amino acids. The CDR3 here is CASSLVWQGAQETQYF. For the CDR3, the DNA is TGTGCCAGCAGCTTAGTTTGGCAGGGTGCGCAAGAGACCCAGTACTTC.

The chain employs TRBV9 and TRBJ2-1; a weak D match, TRBD1 (6 bases). V was cut by 4 bases and J by 6 bases, with 20 bases left in between. Germline assignment: CDR1 SGDLS and CDR2 YYNGEE. This CDR3 is built from 16 residues. CDR3 amino acids: CASSFLTGPSGNEQFF. The CDR3 nucleotides are TGTGCCAGCAGCTTCCTGACAGGACCTTCGGGCAATGAGCAGTTCTTC. Full variable domain (remainder filled in from reference TRBV9 and TRBJ2-1): DSGVTQTPKHLITATGQRVTLRCSPRSGDLSVYWYQQSLDQGLQFLIQYYNGEERAKGNILERFSAQQFPDLHSELNLSSLELGDSALYFCASSFLTGPSGNEQFFGPGTRLTVL.

J is TRBJ2-7 and V is TRBV6-1; 10 nucleotides agree with TRBD1. The CDR3 has 14 amino acids. V was pared by 4 bases and J by 3 bases, with 3 bases of the junction left unmatched. Germline CDR1 is MNHNS and CDR2 is SASEGT. The CDR3 is CASSAGTGVYEQYV. The CDR3 coding sequence is TGTGCCAGCAGTGCCGGGACAGGGGTCTACGAGCAGTACGTC.

The chain carries TRBV19 and TRBJ2-1; 7 nucleotides match TRBD2. Germline V lookup: CDR1 LNHDA, CDR2 SQIVND (reference sequence). With 11 bases clipped from V and 1 base from J, the junction kept 17 bases outside the gene matches. This CDR3 has 17 residues. CDR3 DNA: TGTGCCTCCCTGGGTCAGGGAGGGCCCCTGTCCTACAATGAGCAGTTCTTC. Protein: CASLGQGGPLSYNEQFF.

About this clonotype: This sequence may be a read error, since a much larger clone differs from it by one base. V gene TRBV28 combines with J gene TRBJ1-2; perhaps TRBD1 as D (6 bases). Germline V gene data show CDR1 as MDHEN and CDR2 as SYDVKM. The CDR3 loop spans 12 amino acids. The CDR3 DNA is TGTGCCAACAGTTTAGGACAGTATGGCTACACCTTC. Amino acid sequence: CANSLGQYGYTF.

This clonotype was found many times. The chain recombines TRBV6-1 with TRBJ1-5, with 7 nucleotides matching TRBD1. The CDR3 totals 13 residues. Unmatched junction bases numbered 5, after V lost 6 bases and J lost 6 bases. Germline CDR1 and CDR2: MNHNS and SASEGT. This chain's CDR3 is CASSETGSQPQHF. Here the CDR3 DNA reads TGTGCCAGCAGCGAGACAGGGAGTCAGCCCCAGCATTTT.

The rearrangement links TRBV20-1 to TRBJ1-5, with TRBD1 matching 7 bases. CDR1 DFQATT and CDR2 SNEGSKA come from the germline V gene (reference sequence). With V trimmed by 3 bases and J by 4 bases, 9 bases remained unmatched. This CDR3 has 15 amino acids. CDR3 nucleotides: TGCAGTGCTAGGTCCAGACAGGGACCTAATCAGCCCCAGCATTTT. It codes for CSARSRQGPNQPQHF.

This clonotype was seen repeatedly, ten times or more. This chain connects TRBV30 to TRBJ1-5, with a possible D match to TRBD1 (6 bases). The CDR3 is 15 amino acids. The V end was cut by 0 bases, the J end by 1 base, with 10 bases between. CDR1 is GTSNPN and CDR2 is SVGIG in the germline V gene (reference sequence). This chain's CDR3 is CAWSVGGVSNQPQHF. In nucleotides, the CDR3 is TGTGCCTGGAGTGTAGGGGGGGTCAGCAATCAGCCCCAGCATTTT.

This clonotype was seen repeatedly, ten times or more. The junction does not match germline at one end; this may be a read error. V usage is TRBV5-8 and J usage is TRBJ1-1; 10 bases agree with TRBD1. This CDR3 region has 16 residues. Germline lookup yields CDR1 SGHTS and CDR2 YDEGEE. The CDR3 nucleotides read TGTGCCTGCAGCCCGGGACAGGGGTTGATGAACACTGAAGCTTTCTTT. Translating gives CACSPGQGLMNTEAFF.

This clonotype was counted many times. The chain links TRBV12-3 or TRBV12-4 to TRBJ1-1, with no clear D. This CDR3 region has 13 residues. With 0 bases removed from V and 3 bases from J, the gap between germline ends came to 5 bases. The CDR3 DNA reads as TGTGCCAGCAGTTTAGCCTTGGACACTGAAGCTTTCTTT. Its protein is CASSLALDTEAFF.

A note on this clonotype: A much larger clone differs by one base, so this may be a read error. CDR3 bases: TGTGCCAGCAGCGCGGGACTGGCCCGGCCCTATGAGCAGTTCTTC. Protein product: CASSAGLARPYEQFF. V and J are TRBV5-4 and TRBJ2-1, with D possibly matching TRBD2 (6 bases). The length of the CDR3 is 15 residues. The V end was cut by 4 bases, the J end by 8 bases, with 19 bases between. Germline V gene sequence: CDR1 SGHNT, CDR2 YYREEE (reference sequence).